This T cell receptor beta chain was recorded in a study of cytomegalovirus exposure and HLA in healthy donors. As for the study in general: A data release that came early held around 85 million unique TCRs from HLA-typed donors. Points from the study as a whole: An analysis was carried out later, and it reportedly showed fewer N-insertions in an Asian-associated ancestry cluster than the roughly 670-donor mean.

In regard to this clone: The target antigen is unknown.

With 60 Vbeta and 13 Jbeta primers, the PCR was carried out. In the original processing: A later analysis tallied 75 million to 80 million unique TCR beta chains, around 12 million of them shared. Sequencing used immunoSEQ multiplex PCR; TCRdb keeps in-frame clones, though not all of them. V and J calls and clone size follow that table, whereas D and trimming were derived from the DNA. The table has about 160,000 clones, about 65% seen once. CDR1 and CDR2 (germline): SEHNR, FQNEAQ (reference sequence). CDR3 length: 17 amino acids. The V and J ends lost 4 bases and 1 base respectively, with 17 bases between them.

The sequenced sample was PBMCs. The rearrangement uses TRBV7-9 and TRBJ2-1, with no clear D. The TCR originated in a woman younger than 45 in good health and CMV-seronegative. CDR3 DNA sequence: TGTGCCAGCAGCTGGCCCGACGACGCGGAGTCCTACAATGAGCAGTTCTTC. Amino acids: CASSWPDDAESYNEQFF.